What follows describes a single TCR beta chain. The source of the sample is a study of blood T cell repertoires in COVID-19. As for the study in general: There were acute and convalescent COVID-19 samples, and they came from the United States, Italy and Spain.

Assay: immunoSEQ multiplex PCR; the TCRdb copy retains only in-frame clones and omits some. The table includes under 25,000 clones, around 85% detected once. There are 13 residues in the CDR3. Trimming pared 0 bases from V and 13 bases from J, leaving 11 bases between. Germline CDR1 is SGHRS and CDR2 is YFSETQ. The J gene is TRBJ1-6, the V gene TRBV5-1; D remains unclear. The receptor was derived from a woman older than 75 with acute or convalescent COVID-19. Sequencing was carried out using peripheral blood. CDR3 sequence: CASSLGPGAPLHF. The CDR3 DNA is TGCGCCAGCAGCTTGGGGCCGGGTGCGCCCCTCCACTTT.